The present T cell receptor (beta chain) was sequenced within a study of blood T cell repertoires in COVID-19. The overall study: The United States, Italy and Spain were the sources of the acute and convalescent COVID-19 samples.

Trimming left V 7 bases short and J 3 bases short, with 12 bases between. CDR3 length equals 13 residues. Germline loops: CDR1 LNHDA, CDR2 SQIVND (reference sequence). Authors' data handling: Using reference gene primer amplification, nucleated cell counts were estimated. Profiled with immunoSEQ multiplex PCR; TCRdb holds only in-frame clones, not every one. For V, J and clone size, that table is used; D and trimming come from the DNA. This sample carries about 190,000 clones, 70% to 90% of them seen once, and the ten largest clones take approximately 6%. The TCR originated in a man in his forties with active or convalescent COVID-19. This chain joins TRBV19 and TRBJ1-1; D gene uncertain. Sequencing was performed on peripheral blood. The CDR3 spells CASTPGRYTEAFF. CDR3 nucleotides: TGTGCCAGTACCCCCGGGAGGTACACTGAAGCTTTCTTT.